Following are 32 T cell receptor beta chains from one sample sequenced in a study of vaccination effects on CD4 cells after COVID-19. Which antigens these TCRs recognize remains unknown. Sequencing used immunoSEQ multiplex PCR; TCRdb keeps in-frame clones, though not all of them. The top ten clones hold 7.7% of a sample with about 40,000 clones, 65% to 75% of them seen once. Cells that had been cultured for roughly ten days were the source of isolated CD4+ T cells. Subjects were given two BNT162b2 or mRNA-1273 vaccine doses. The material sequenced was CD4+ T cells from PBMCs cultured without peptide, taken after COVID-19 vaccination. The receptors were sampled from a human donor who received a COVID-19 vaccine.

The J gene is TRBJ1-1, the V gene TRBV6-2 or TRBV6-3; no definite D call. V lost 6 bases, J lost 0 bases, and 8 bases lay in between. The CDR3 has 13 residues. The germline CDR1 and CDR2 sequences are MNHEY and SVGEGT. CDR3 sequence (DNA): TGTGCCAGCAGCCTAGGTGTGAACACTGAAGCTTTCTTT. Encoded protein: CASSLGVNTEAFF.

This clone occurred a few times. V is TRBV11-2 and J is TRBJ1-5, with D perhaps matching TRBD1 (6 bases). This CDR3 has 15 amino acids. Per the germline V gene, CDR1 is SGHAT and CDR2 is FQNNGV. Trimming shortened V by 1 base and J by 0 bases, and 7 bases separated the two germline ends. CDR3 sequence: CASSLGTASNQPQHF. The CDR3 DNA sequence: TGTGCCAGCAGCTTAGGGACAGCTAGCAATCAGCCCCAGCATTTT.

The rearrangement links TRBV3-1 (or the pseudogene TRBV3-2) to TRBJ1-5, with a possible D match to TRBD1 (5 bases). Trimming took 1 base from V and 7 from J, leaving 8 bases between them. Germline V CDR1 and CDR2: LGHDT, YNNKEL (reference sequence). The CDR3 sequence is 13 residues long. The DNA for the CDR3 is TGTGCCAGCAGCCAAGGTCGGGACCAGCCCCAGCATTTT. Protein: CASSQGRDQPQHF.

The rearrangement joins TRBV30 to TRBJ1-2; 7 positions match TRBD1. V shed 5 bases, J shed 2 bases, and the junction held 8 bases outside the gene matches. The CDR3 sequence is 14 residues long. The germline V gene encodes CDR1 GTSNPN and CDR2 SVGIG (reference sequence). The CDR3 bases are TGTGCCTGGCAACCGGGACAGAGAAACTATGGCTACACCTTC. Its translation is CAWQPGQRNYGYTF.

This CDR3 reads CASSLVGNTGELFF. The DNA of the CDR3 is TGTGCCAGCAGTTTAGTTGGGAACACCGGGGAGCTGTTTTTT. V usage is TRBV27 and J usage is TRBJ2-2; D is unresolved. The CDR3 has 14 residues. The germline V gene has CDR1 MNHEY and CDR2 SMNVEV (reference sequence). V gave up 2 bases and J gave up 1 base, with 5 bases separating them.

V usage is TRBV3-1 (or the pseudogene TRBV3-2) and J usage is TRBJ2-7; D is undetermined. The CDR3 runs 11 residues. Germline CDR1 reads LGHDT; CDR2 reads YNNKEL (reference sequence). With 3 bases removed from V and 1 base from J, the gap between germline ends came to 1 base. The DNA for the CDR3 is TGTGCCAGCAGCCAGTCCTACGAGCAGTACTTC. Protein sequence: CASSQSYEQYF.

This clone was detected a few times. This rearrangement joins TRBV19 to TRBJ1-3; D unclear. The CDR3 runs 15 residues. Trimming cost V 10 bases and J 0 bases, with 16 bases left between them. CDR1 and CDR2 (germline): LNHDA, SQIVND (reference sequence). CDR3 protein: CATEPKGYSGNTIYF. As DNA, the CDR3 is TGTGCCACCGAACCGAAGGGCTACTCTGGAAACACCATATATTTT. Drawing the rest from reference TRBV19 and TRBJ1-3, the complete variable domain is DGGITQSPKYLFRKEGQNVTLSCEQNLNHDAMYWYRQDPGQGLRLIYYSQIVNDFQKGDIAEGYSVSREKKESFPLTVTSAQKNPTAFYLCATEPKGYSGNTIYFGEGSWLTVV.

The chain is built from TRBV3-1 (or the pseudogene TRBV3-2) and TRBJ2-3; 14 bases agree with TRBD2. The CDR3 spans 21 residues. Germline CDR1 LGHDT, CDR2 YNNKEL (reference sequence). The V gene end was trimmed by 4 bases and the J gene end by 4 bases; junction bases not matched to a gene: 19. The CDR3 region is CASSPLPGLAGARGAADTQYF. CDR3 coding DNA: TGTGCCAGCAGCCCCTTACCGGGACTAGCGGGAGCGCGTGGGGCGGCAGATACGCAGTATTTT.

The CDR3 sequence: CASSLYQRESSETQYF. CDR3 DNA sequence: TGTGCCAGCTCACTGTACCAGCGGGAGTCCAGTGAGACCCAGTACTTC. V and J are TRBV18 and TRBJ2-5, with 8 bases matching TRBD2. V was clipped by 4 bases and J by 5 bases; unmatched bases: 12. The CDR3 covers 16 residues. From germline, CDR1 is KGHSH and CDR2 LQKENI.

The rearrangement joins TRBV10-1 to TRBJ2-3; D possibly corresponds to TRBD2 (5 bases). V was trimmed by 0 bases and J by 5 bases, leaving 12 bases between them. This CDR3 is built from 15 residues. The germline CDR1 and CDR2 sequences are WNHNN and SYGVQD (reference sequence). The CDR3 loop reads CASSESKMGRDTQYF. The CDR3 DNA follows: TGCGCCAGCAGTGAGTCGAAAATGGGGAGAGATACGCAGTATTTT.

The chain uses TRBV5-1 and TRBJ2-7; tentatively, D is TRBD1 (5 bases). CDR1 SGHRS and CDR2 YFSETQ come from the germline V gene. The ends were cut back, 0 bases at V and 5 bases at J, with 12 bases in the middle. This CDR3 region has 14 residues. The CDR3 sequence: CASSLVPGPHEQYF. CDR3 DNA sequence: TGCGCCAGCAGCTTGGTTCCAGGGCCCCACGAGCAGTACTTC.

The chain carries TRBV2 and TRBJ1-2; 7 bases are a match to TRBD1. The length of the CDR3 is 14 residues. Germline CDR1 and CDR2: SNHLY and FYNNEI. With V trimmed by 5 bases and J by 4 bases, 7 bases remained unmatched. The CDR3, as DNA: TGTGCCAGCAGTCTCACAGGGGAAAGCTATGGCTACACCTTC. Translation gives CASSLTGESYGYTF. The entire variable domain, with the rest obtained from reference TRBV2 and TRBJ1-2, is as follows: EPEVTQTPSHQVTQMGQEVILRCVPISNHLYFYWYRQILGQKVEFLVSFYNNEISEKSEIFDDQFSVERPDGSNFTLKIRSTKLEDSAMYFCASSLTGESYGYTFGSGTRLTVV.

The chain carries TRBV10-3 and TRBJ2-6, with 9 bases identical to TRBD1. The junction had 4 bases not matched to a gene; V was cut back by 10 bases and J by 0 bases. The germline CDR1 and CDR2 sequences are ENHRY and SYGVKD. This CDR3 region has 15 residues. The CDR3 sequence is CATRDRDSGANVLTF. The CDR3, as DNA: TGTGCCACCCGGGACAGGGACTCTGGGGCCAACGTCCTGACTTTC.

The gene calls are TRBV5-6 and TRBJ1-1, with D perhaps matching TRBD1 (5 bases). CDR1 is SGHDT, CDR2 YYEEEE, per germline. Trimming took off 1 base at V and 5 bases at J, with 15 bases between the two ends. The CDR3 sequence is 15 residues long. CDR3 DNA sequence: TGTGCCAGCAGCTTGTACTACAGGCCGGGAACTGAAGCTTTCTTT. Translating it yields CASSLYYRPGTEAFF.

This chain connects TRBV6-1 to TRBJ2-3; no clear D. The length of the CDR3 is 15 residues. Trimming shortened V by 2 bases and J by 1 base, and 10 bases separated the two germline ends. CDR1 is MNHNS and CDR2 is SASEGT in the germline V gene. CDR3 amino acids: CASSEWSSRTDTQYF. The CDR3 region has the DNA TGTGCCAGCAGTGAATGGTCCAGCCGCACAGATACGCAGTATTTT.

The sample holds a few counts of this clone. The rearrangement uses TRBV11-3 and TRBJ2-2, with D perhaps matching TRBD1 (5 bases). The CDR3 covers 14 residues. Between the trimmed V and J ends, which lost 1 base and 4 bases, there was a span of 7 bases. CDR1 is SGHNT, CDR2 YENEEA, per germline. This chain's CDR3 is CASSLVRGTGELFF. CDR3 bases: TGTGCCAGCAGCTTAGTTAGGGGCACCGGGGAGCTGTTTTTT.

The table lists this clone with a count of one. The chain recombines TRBV5-1 with TRBJ1-5; 7 bases fit TRBD1. There are 15 residues in the CDR3. Germline lookup yields CDR1 SGHRS and CDR2 YFSETQ. V dropped 0 bases and J dropped 5; count of bases not matched to a gene: 5. CDR3: CASSLEGGGYQPQHF. Written as DNA, the CDR3 is TGCGCCAGCAGCTTGGAAGGAGGGGGCTATCAGCCCCAGCATTTT.

The chain links TRBV19 to TRBJ1-4; D is uncertain. Germline V CDR1 and CDR2: LNHDA, SQIVND (reference sequence). V dropped 6 bases and J dropped 8 bases, with 13 bases sitting between them. The CDR3 covers 13 residues. The CDR3 nucleotides read TGTGCCAGTAGGAGGTCCGTCCGGGAAAAACTGTTTTTT. Translation: CASRRSVREKLFF.

This clone has just a few counts. This sample includes further DNA sequences coding for the same CDR3. The chain has TRBV15 and TRBJ1-5; no reliable D call. The CDR3 runs to 15 residues. V dropped 0 bases and J dropped 2 bases, with 8 bases sitting between them. CDR1 is LNHNV and CDR2 is YYDKDF in the germline V gene (reference sequence). The CDR3, as DNA: TGTGCCACCAGCAGAGATCCGGGTGGCAATCAGCCCCAGCATTTT. Amino acids: CATSRDPGGNQPQHF.

The J gene is TRBJ1-1, the V gene TRBV2; D gene unclear. The CDR3 has 13 residues. CDR1 is SNHLY and CDR2 is FYNNEI in the germline V gene. Trimming pared 4 bases from V and 2 bases from J, leaving 8 bases between. The CDR3 sequence is CASSVLENTEAFF. In DNA, the CDR3 is TGTGCCAGCAGTGTATTGGAAAACACTGAAGCTTTCTTT. The full variable domain, with the rest looked up from reference TRBV2 and TRBJ1-1, is EPEVTQTPSHQVTQMGQEVILRCVPISNHLYFYWYRQILGQKVEFLVSFYNNEISEKSEIFDDQFSVERPDGSNFTLKIRSTKLEDSAMYFCASSVLENTEAFFGQGTRLTVV.

The chain has TRBV7-9 and TRBJ2-1; TRBD1 aligns across 8 bases. J lost 10 bases, V lost 5 bases, and 1 base had no gene match. The length of the CDR3 is 11 residues. CDR1 is SEHNR and CDR2 is FQNEAQ in the germline V gene (reference sequence). CDR3 in DNA: TGTGCCAGCAGCCGGGACAGGGAGCAGTTCTTC. Amino acid sequence: CASSRDREQFF.

This clone was detected a few times. The rearrangement uses TRBV14 and TRBJ1-1, with D unresolved. The germline V gene encodes CDR1 SGHDN and CDR2 FVKESK. The germline V and J ends were trimmed by 4 bases and 1 base, with 7 bases remaining between them. This CDR3 is built from 13 residues. The DNA of the CDR3 is TGTGCCAGCAGCCCCCAGCAGAACACTGAAGCTTTCTTT. Translating it yields CASSPQQNTEAFF.

This clone was observed a few times. The chain combines TRBV5-1 with TRBJ2-7; 7 nucleotides line up with TRBD2. Per the germline V gene, CDR1 is SGHRS and CDR2 is YFSETQ. The CDR3 totals 13 residues. V was clipped by 4 bases and J by 9 bases; unmatched bases: 10. As DNA, the CDR3 is TGCGCCAGCAGCCTCCGGGACTATAGAACGCAGTACTTC. Translated: CASSLRDYRTQYF.

This chain connects TRBV6-6 to TRBJ2-3, with 9 bases that match TRBD1. Trimming at V came to 4 bases and at J to 4 bases, leaving 3 bases not matched to a gene. CDR3 length: 14 amino acids. CDR1 MNHNY and CDR2 SVGAGI come from the germline V gene (reference sequence). The CDR3 spells CASSSGQGPDTQYF. The CDR3, as DNA: TGTGCCAGCAGTTCAGGACAGGGGCCAGATACGCAGTATTTT.

V gene TRBV3-1 (or the pseudogene TRBV3-2) combines with J gene TRBJ2-7; TRBD1 might be the D (6 bases). CDR3 length: 14 amino acids. The V gene lost 6 bases and the J gene lost 6 bases, with 18 bases spanning the gap. CDR1 is LGHDT and CDR2 is YNNKEL in the germline V gene (reference sequence). The CDR3 nucleotides are TGTGCCAGCAGTTCTCGAACAGGGAACACCGAGCAGTACTTC. As protein: CASSSRTGNTEQYF.

The chain is built from TRBV5-6 and TRBJ2-7; maybe TRBD1 (6 bases). The CDR3 is 14 residues long. Germline CDR1 reads SGHDT; CDR2 reads YYEEEE. Trimming took 4 bases from V and 2 from J, leaving 13 bases between them. The CDR3 coding sequence is TGTGCCAGCAGCCCCACAGGACAGCCCTACGAGCAGTACTTC. It codes for CASSPTGQPYEQYF.

The chain combines TRBV6-5 with TRBJ1-1; the D is unclear. The CDR3 contains 15 residues. Trimming took off 8 bases at V and 5 bases at J, with 21 bases between the two ends. In germline, CDR1 is MNHEY, CDR2 SVGAGI. The CDR3 region has the DNA TGTGCCAGCGCCGGTGTGGGGAGCGGGAGGACTGAAGCTTTCTTT. Its translation is CASAGVGSGRTEAFF.

The rearrangement joins TRBV7-9 to TRBJ2-1; D not certain. CDR1 and CDR2 (germline): SEHNR, FQNEAQ (reference sequence). V gave up 5 bases and J gave up 6 bases, with 11 bases separating them. The CDR3 length is 13 residues. The CDR3 coding sequence is TGTGCCAGCAGCCCCATGTCTGGCAATGAGCAGTTCTTC. This encodes CASSPMSGNEQFF. The full variable domain, with the rest looked up from reference TRBV7-9 and TRBJ2-1, is DTGVSQNPRHKITKRGQNVTFRCDPISEHNRLYWYRQTLGQGPEFLTYFQNEAQLEKSRLLSDRFSAERPKGSFSTLEIQRTEQGDSAMYLCASSPMSGNEQFFGPGTRLTVL.

V and J are TRBV10-1 and TRBJ2-5; D may be TRBD1 (5 bases). The CDR3 extends over 17 amino acids. Trimming took off 4 bases at V and 5 bases at J, with 23 bases between the two ends. The germline gives CDR1 WNHNN, CDR2 SYGVQD (reference sequence). This CDR3 reads CASSASPTDSLRETQYF. CDR3 sequence (DNA): TGCGCCAGCAGTGCGTCTCCGACAGATAGCCTACGGGAGACCCAGTACTTC.

V gene TRBV2 combines with J gene TRBJ1-1, with D uncertain. The CDR3 is made up of 13 amino acids. V lost 7 bases, J lost 1 base, and 10 bases lay in between. The germline CDR1 and CDR2 sequences are SNHLY and FYNNEI. This CDR3 is CASNLNENTEAFF. For the CDR3, the DNA is TGTGCCAGCAACCTTAACGAGAACACTGAAGCTTTCTTT.

The chain links TRBV6-5 to TRBJ2-3, with 7 nucleotides matching TRBD1. This CDR3 region has 14 residues. Germline V gene sequence: CDR1 MNHEY, CDR2 SVGAGI. The ends lost 6 bases at V and 3 bases at J; junction bases unmatched: 6. CDR3 sequence reads: CASSRQGGTDTQYF. As DNA, the CDR3 is TGTGCCAGCAGCAGACAGGGTGGTACAGATACGCAGTATTTT.

V is TRBV7-2 and J is TRBJ1-4; no clear D. The CDR3 has 14 residues. The germline V gene has CDR1 SGHTA and CDR2 FQGNSA. V was clipped by 4 bases and J by 4 bases, with 10 bases between them. The CDR3 nucleotides are TGTGCCAGCAGCTCTCACCAGATTAATGAAAAACTGTTTTTT. Translating gives CASSSHQINEKLFF.